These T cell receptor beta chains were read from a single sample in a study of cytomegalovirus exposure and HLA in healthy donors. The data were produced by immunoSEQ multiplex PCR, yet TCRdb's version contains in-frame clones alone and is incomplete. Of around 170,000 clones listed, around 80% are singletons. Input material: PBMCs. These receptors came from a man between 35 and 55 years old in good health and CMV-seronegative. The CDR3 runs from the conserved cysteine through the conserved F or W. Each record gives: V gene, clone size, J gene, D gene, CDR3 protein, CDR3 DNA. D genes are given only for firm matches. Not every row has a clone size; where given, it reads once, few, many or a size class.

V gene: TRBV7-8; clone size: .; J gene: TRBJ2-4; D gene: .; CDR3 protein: CASSLVLPGKNIQYF; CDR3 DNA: TGTGCCAGCAGCTTAGTATTGCCAGGGAAAAACATTCAGTACTTC
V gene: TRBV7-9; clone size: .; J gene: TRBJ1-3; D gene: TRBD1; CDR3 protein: CASSLDRGHGNTIYF; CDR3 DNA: TGTGCCAGCAGCTTAGACAGGGGGCATGGAAACACCATATATTTT
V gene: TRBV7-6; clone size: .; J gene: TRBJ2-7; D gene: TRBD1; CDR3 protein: CASSLDRVGEQYF; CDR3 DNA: TGTGCCAGCAGCTTGGACAGGGTCGGCGAGCAGTACTTC
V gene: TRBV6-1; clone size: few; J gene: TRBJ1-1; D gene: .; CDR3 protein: CASRELTVTEAFF; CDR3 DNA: TGTGCCAGCAGGGAGCTGACAGTGACTGAAGCTTTCTTT
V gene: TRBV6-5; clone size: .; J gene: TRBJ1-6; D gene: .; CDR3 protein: CASSSGLTPLHF; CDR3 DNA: TGTGCCAGCAGCTCAGGGTTGACACCCCTCCACTTT
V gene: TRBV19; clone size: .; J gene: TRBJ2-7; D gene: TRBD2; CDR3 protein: CATALTTSGNYEQYF; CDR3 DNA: TGTGCCACCGCGCTCACAACTAGCGGGAACTACGAGCAGTACTTC
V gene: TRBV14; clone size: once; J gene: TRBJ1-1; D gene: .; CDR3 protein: CASSQNFYGTKTEAFF; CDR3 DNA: TGTGCCAGCAGCCAGAACTTTTACGGGACTAAGACTGAAGCTTTCTTT
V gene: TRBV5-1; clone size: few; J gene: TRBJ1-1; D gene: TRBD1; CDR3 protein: CASSVGQENTEAFF; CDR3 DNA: TGCGCCAGCAGCGTCGGACAGGAAAACACTGAAGCTTTCTTT
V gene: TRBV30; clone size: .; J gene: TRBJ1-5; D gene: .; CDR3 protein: CASGQNNQPQHF; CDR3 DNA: TGTGCCTCAGGACAGAACAATCAGCCCCAGCATTTT
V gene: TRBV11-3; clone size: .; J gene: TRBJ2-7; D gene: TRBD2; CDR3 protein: CASSPWGGRVGEQYF; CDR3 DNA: TGTGCCAGCAGCCCCTGGGGCGGGAGGGTTGGCGAGCAGTACTTC
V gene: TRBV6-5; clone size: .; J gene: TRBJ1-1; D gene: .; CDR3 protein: CASSSLRENTEAFF; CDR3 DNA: TGTGCCAGCAGTTCCCTCAGGGAGAACACTGAAGCTTTCTTT
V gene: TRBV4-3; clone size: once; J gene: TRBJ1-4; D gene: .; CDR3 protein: CASSQVPKGREKLFF; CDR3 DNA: TGCGCCAGCAGCCAGGTGCCGAAGGGGAGGGAAAAACTGTTTTTT
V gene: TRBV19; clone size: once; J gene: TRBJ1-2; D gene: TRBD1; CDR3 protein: CASSIVAGQSGYTF; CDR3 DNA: TGTGCCAGTAGTATAGTTGCGGGACAGTCTGGCTACACCTTC
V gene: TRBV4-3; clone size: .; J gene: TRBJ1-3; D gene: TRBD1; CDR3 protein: CASSQEGTGYGNTIYF; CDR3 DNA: TGCGCCAGCAGCCAAGAAGGGACAGGGTATGGAAACACCATATATTTT
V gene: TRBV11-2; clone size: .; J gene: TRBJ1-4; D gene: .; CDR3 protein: CASSFGGGEKLFF; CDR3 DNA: TGTGCCAGCAGCTTCGGGGGGGGTGAAAAACTGTTTTTT
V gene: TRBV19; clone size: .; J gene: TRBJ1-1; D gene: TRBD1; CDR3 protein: CASSSRTGGKAFF; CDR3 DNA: TGTGCCAGTAGTTCCAGAACAGGGGGCAAAGCTTTCTTT
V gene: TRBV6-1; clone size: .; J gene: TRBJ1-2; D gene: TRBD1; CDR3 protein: CASRSRGTTYGYTF; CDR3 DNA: TGTGCCAGCAGGAGCAGGGGGACCACCTATGGCTACACCTTC